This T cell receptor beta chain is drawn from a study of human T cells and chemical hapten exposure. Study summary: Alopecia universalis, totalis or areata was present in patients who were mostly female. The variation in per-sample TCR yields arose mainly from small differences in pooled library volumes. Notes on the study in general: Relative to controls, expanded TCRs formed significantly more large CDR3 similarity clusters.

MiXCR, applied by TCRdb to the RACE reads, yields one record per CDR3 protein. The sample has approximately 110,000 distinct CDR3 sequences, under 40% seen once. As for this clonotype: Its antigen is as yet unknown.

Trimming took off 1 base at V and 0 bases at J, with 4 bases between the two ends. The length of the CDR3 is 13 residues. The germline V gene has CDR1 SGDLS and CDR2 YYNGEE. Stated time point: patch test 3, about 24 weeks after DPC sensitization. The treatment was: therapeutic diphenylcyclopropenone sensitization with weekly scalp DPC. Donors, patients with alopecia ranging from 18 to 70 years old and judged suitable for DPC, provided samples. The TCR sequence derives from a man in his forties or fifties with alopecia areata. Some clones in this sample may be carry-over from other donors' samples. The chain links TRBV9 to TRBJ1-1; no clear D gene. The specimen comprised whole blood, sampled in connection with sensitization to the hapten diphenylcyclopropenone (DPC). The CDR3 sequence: CASSVTMNTEAFF. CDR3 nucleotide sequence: TGTGCCAGCAGCGTAACGATGAACACTGAAGCTTTCTTT.